This TCR beta chain was profiled in a study of Graves' ophthalmopathy and Graves' hyperthyroidism. General observations from the study: Most clonotypes expanded in thyroid above 0.001 frequency were present in blood too.

With regard to this clonotype: Its antigen remains unknown. Mismatch with germline at one junction end may stem from a read error.

The study amplified TCR beta CDR3 regions using RNA transcripts. HTBI primers were employed in first-round RT-PCR, then a second-round multiplex PCR followed. TCRdb analysed the multiplex PCR reads with MiXCR anew, one entry per CDR3 protein. The sample carries over 500,000 distinct CDR3 sequences, approximately 22% recorded once. Excluded were patients with other autoimmune diseases, uncontrolled infections, pregnancy or lactation. The authors diagnosed from clinical symptoms, serum thyroxine, TRAb, thyroid ultrasound and orbital computed tomography. CDR1 MDHEN and CDR2 SYDVKM come from the germline V gene. The CDR3 consists of 14 residues.

The sequenced sample was peripheral blood. The receptor was isolated from a young woman with stable Graves' hyperthyroidism. Some clones in this sample may be carry-over from other donors' samples. The chain combines TRBV28 with TRBJ1-5; weak D call: TRBD1 (6 bases). CDR3 loop: CASSFKGWGQPRHF. The CDR3 DNA reads TGTGCCAGCAGTTTTAAGGGGTGGGGGCAGCCCCGGCATTTT.